This T cell receptor (beta chain) stems from a study of T cells in Graves' hyperthyroidism and ophthalmopathy. Study-wide points: Model-based prediction identified ophthalmopathy a median about 7 months prior to its onset.

The CDR3 contains 13 residues when both ends are counted. Germline loops: CDR1 SQVTM, CDR2 ANQGSEA. Researchers took RNA transcripts and amplified the TCR beta CDR3 regions from them. The TCR CDR3 first-round RT-PCR relied on the HTBI primer set. One entry per CDR3 protein, called by TCRdb with MiXCR from the multiplex PCR reads. The sample contains around 700,000 distinct CDR3 sequences, around a third of which appear only once. Details on this clonotype: The antigen is not known. No DNA is shown, since the ends of the CDR3 on it are uncertain; the CDR3 is the one TCRdb lists.

Sequencing input: blood. The rearrangement uses TRBV29-1 and TRBJ1-1; the D segment call TRBD1 is taken from the table without a DNA check. This sequence was found in a woman in her thirties or forties with Graves' hyperthyroidism. CDR3 loop: CSAEWGTGNEAFF.